Presented here are 10 T cell receptor beta chains from one specimen sequenced in a study of response to subunit inactivated influenza vaccine. A single record per CDR3 protein comes from TCRdb applying MiXCR to the RT-PCR reads. The sample consists of approximately 300,000 distinct CDR3 sequences, approximately 21% of them appearing once. The specimen was PBMCs from blood, collected roughly 20 months after vaccination. The receptors here all came from a man between 45 and 75 years old who received an inactivated influenza vaccine.

This clonotype was observed a few times. The rearrangement links TRBV7-2 to TRBJ2-7, with TRBD2 identical over 11 bases. From germline, CDR1 is SGHTA and CDR2 FQGNSA. The length of the CDR3 is 15 residues. Unmatched junction bases numbered 7, after V lost 5 bases and J lost 4 bases. CDR3 region: CASSQTSGSWYEQYF. The CDR3 coding sequence is TGTGCCAGCAGCCAAACTAGCGGGAGTTGGTACGAGCAGTACTTC.

The J gene is TRBJ2-3, the V gene TRBV4-2; TRBD2 matches 8 bases. Germline CDR1 reads LGHNA; CDR2 reads YNFKEQ. There are 16 residues in the CDR3. The J segment lost 3 bases and the V segment lost 4 bases, leaving 9 bases of the junction unmatched. CDR3: CASSPRAGGTTDTQYF. CDR3 nucleotides: TGTGCCAGCAGCCCTCGGGCGGGAGGAACGACAGATACGCAGTATTTT.

This clonotype was found many times. The chain links TRBV24-1 to TRBJ1-2; D is uncertain. V was clipped by 3 bases and J by 5 bases, with 6 bases between them. In germline, CDR1 is KGHDR, CDR2 SFDVKD. The CDR3 runs to 12 residues. CDR3 region: CATSDEAYGYTF. CDR3 DNA: TGTGCCACCAGTGATGAAGCATATGGCTACACCTTC.

This clonotype was detected once. The CDR3 DNA sequence: TGTGCCATCGGACTAGCAGGGGGGTACGAGCAGTACTTC. This sequence encodes CAIGLAGGYEQYF. J is TRBJ2-7 and V is TRBV10-3; a possible D gene is TRBD2 (8 bases). CDR3 length equals 13 residues. Trimming shortened V by 8 bases and J by 4 bases, and 15 bases separated the two germline ends. CDR1 and CDR2 from the germline V gene are ENHRY and SYGVKD.

V is TRBV5-1 and J is TRBJ2-5, with 9 bases that match TRBD2. Trimming cost V 3 bases and J 6 bases; bases outside gene matches: 12. This CDR3 contains 16 residues. The germline CDR1 and CDR2 sequences are SGHRS and YFSETQ. This CDR3 is CASSSQTSGGLKTQYF. For the CDR3, the DNA is TGCGCCAGCAGCTCCCAGACTAGCGGAGGGCTGAAGACCCAGTACTTC.

The chain recombines TRBV12-3 or TRBV12-4 with TRBJ2-1; the D is unclear. This CDR3 is 15 amino acids long. V was cut by 6 bases and J by 0 bases, with 12 bases left in between. This chain's CDR3 is CASSKELSSYNEQFF. The CDR3 DNA reads as TGTGCCAGCAGCAAAGAATTAAGCTCCTACAATGAGCAGTTCTTC.

This clonotype was observed a few times. The chain employs TRBV28 and TRBJ1-1; D ambiguous. V was clipped by 7 bases and J by 0 bases, with 18 bases between them. CDR1 and CDR2 (germline): MDHEN, SYDVKM. The CDR3 extends over 16 amino acids. This CDR3 reads CASTVSGWAMNTEAFF. The CDR3 coding sequence is TGTGCCAGCACGGTATCGGGGTGGGCCATGAACACTGAAGCTTTCTTT.

As regards this clonotype: A much larger clone sits a single nucleotide away, making a read error possible. The rearrangement uses TRBV4-2 and TRBJ1-4, with 9 bases identical to TRBD1. The CDR3 contains 15 residues. CDR1 is LGHNA and CDR2 is YNFKEQ in the germline V gene. CDR3 in DNA: TGTGCCAGCAGTGGGGCCGGGACAGGGAATGAAGAACTGTTTTTT. Translated, it gives CASSGAGTGNEELFF.

This clonotype appeared a few times. The V and J genes are TRBV5-4 and TRBJ2-1; D is undetermined. CDR1 and CDR2 from the germline V gene are SGHNT and YYREEE (reference sequence). V lost 4 bases, J lost 6 bases, and 8 bases lay in between. This CDR3 is 12 amino acids long. The chain's CDR3 is CASSPGPNEQFF. CDR3 in DNA: TGTGCCAGCAGCCCCGGTCCCAATGAGCAGTTCTTC.

The chain joins TRBV28 to TRBJ2-1; 11 positions match TRBD2. V dropped 5 bases and J dropped 4; count of bases not matched to a gene: 4. Germline V gives CDR1 MDHEN, CDR2 SYDVKM. The CDR3 covers 15 residues. CDR3 sequence: CASSRTSGGYNEQFF. In nucleotides, the CDR3 is TGTGCCAGCAGTCGCACTAGCGGGGGATACAATGAGCAGTTCTTC. Full variable domain (rest looked up from reference TRBV28 and TRBJ2-1): DVKVTQSSRYLVKRTGEKVFLECVQDMDHENMFWYRQDPGLGLRLIYFSYDVKMKEKGDIPEGYSVSREKKERFSLILESASTNQTSMYLCASSRTSGGYNEQFFGPGTRLTVL.